This is a list of T cell receptor beta chains from one sample in a study of a mutant IDH1 vaccine in newly diagnosed glioma. Profiling relied on immunoSEQ multiplex PCR, and the TCRdb table lists in-frame clones only, not all of them. This table has tens of thousands of clones, around 92% appearing once. No antigen has been identified for these receptors. Source: PBMCs, taken from a glioma patient whose treatment included an IDH1 peptide vaccine. All receptors come from a woman aged 45 to 65 with glioma. Each CDR3 is given with its conserved first and last residue. D genes are given only for firm matches. Clone size is shown for a subset of rows, as once, few, many or a class of expanded clone.

>TRBD1|TRBJ1-2|-|TRBV28
TGTGCCAGCAGTTCCCCGGGCTTCGGGACAGAGAACTATGGCTACACCTTC
CASSSPGFGTENYGYTF
>-|TRBJ2-7|-|TRBV5-5
TGTGCCAGCAGCTTCGATCCGGACTACGAGCAGTACTTC
CASSFDPDYEQYF
>TRBD1|TRBJ1-2|-|TRBV19
TGTGCCAGTAGTATCCCGGGCTGGGGACAGGGACTCTATGGCTACACCTTC
CASSIPGWGQGLYGYTF
>-|TRBJ2-3|-|TRBV28
TGTGCCAGCAGTTATTTGTTCGGATCGGATACGCAGTATTTT
CASSYLFGSDTQYF
>-|TRBJ1-4|-|TRBV21-1
TGTGCCAGCAGCAAAAAGAGGGCCAGGGATGAGGAAAAACTGTTTTTT
CASSKKRARDEEKLFF
>-|TRBJ1-2|-|TRBV6-5
TGTGCCAGCAGTAAGGGGCCGGGCTATGGCTACACCTTC
CASSKGPGYGYTF
>-|TRBJ1-4|-|TRBV19
TGTGCCAGTAGTCCCACCGGGCGGCGGGAAAAACTGTTTTTT
CASSPTGRREKLFF
>-|TRBJ2-5|-|TRBV6-6
TGTGCCAGCAGTTACTCGAGGATTCAAGAGACCCAGTACTTC
CASSYSRIQETQYF
>-|TRBJ1-1|-|TRBV7-2
TGTGCCAGCAGCTTACCGGACAGAAACGAACTCGGGAACACTGAAGCTTTCTTT
CASSLPDRNELGNTEAFF
>-|TRBJ1-3|-|TRBV19
TGTGCCAGTTTTCCTTCCACAGGGATCGCCGGAAACACCATATATTTT
CASFPSTGIAGNTIYF
>TRBD1|TRBJ1-1|-|TRBV5-1
TGCGCCAGCAGCTGGGGGACAGCCCCCGCTATGAACACTGAAGCTTTCTTT
CASSWGTAPAMNTEAFF
>-|TRBJ1-1|once|TRBV27
TGTGCCAGCATGAGGGTGGGCACTGAAGCTTTCTTT
CASMRVGTEAFF
>-|TRBJ2-2|-|TRBV2
TGTGCCAGCAATCGGAGACGGGACACCGGGGAGCTGTTTTTT
CASNRRRDTGELFF
>TRBD2|TRBJ2-1|-|TRBV18
TGTGCCAGCTCACCACCAGCGGGAGGTGTCAATGAGCAGTTCTTC
CASSPPAGGVNEQFF
>-|TRBJ1-4|-|TRBV18
TGTGCCAGCTCACCTCTCGGGGTGACACCAACTAATGAAAAACTGTTTTTT
CASSPLGVTPTNEKLFF
>-|TRBJ1-2|-|TRBV10-3
TGTGCCATCAGTGAGTCGACGACAGGCCGATATGGCTACACCTTC
CAISESTTGRYGYTF
>TRBD1|TRBJ2-1|-|TRBV9
TGTGCCAGCAGCGTAACCCTGGGACAGGGCTACAATGAGCAGTTCTTC
CASSVTLGQGYNEQFF
>-|TRBJ2-7|-|TRBV5-6
TGTGCCAGCACCTCCGGGAGCTCCTACGAGCAGTACTTC
CASTSGSSYEQYF
>TRBD2|TRBJ2-7|-|TRBV11-2
TGTGCCAGCAGCCCTTTAGCGGGACCGCCTGGCGAGCAGTACTTC
CASSPLAGPPGEQYF
>-|TRBJ2-3|-|TRBV7-3
TGTGCCAGCAGCCTTAGCGGACTCACAGATACGCAGTATTTT
CASSLSGLTDTQYF
>TRBD1|TRBJ2-1|-|TRBV7-9
TGTGCCTGCTCGAGGGGGCGGGATGAGCAGTTCTTC
CACSRGRDEQFF
>TRBD2|TRBJ2-2|once|TRBV28
TGTGCCAGCAGTTTACACCGGGGGACTAGCGGGAGGGCGAACACCGGGGAGCTGTTTTTT
CASSLHRGTSGRANTGELFF
>TRBD1|TRBJ2-1|-|TRBV7-3
TGTGCCAGCAGCTCCCAGGACAGGTACAATGAGCAGTTCTTC
CASSSQDRYNEQFF
>-|TRBJ1-1|-|TRBV19
TGTGCCAGTAGTATTTGGTTGGCAACTGAAGCTTTCTTT
CASSIWLATEAFF
>TRBD2|TRBJ2-7|-|TRBV29-1
TGCAGCGTTGAAGGGGGCCTTGGGGGAGGGAGCTCCTACGAGCAGTACTTC
CSVEGGLGGGSSYEQYF